This TCR beta chain originates from a study of blood T cell repertoires in COVID-19. Study background: The samples span acute and convalescent COVID-19 from the United States, Italy and Spain. Nucleic acid was either cDNA or gDNA, and it came from T cells, B-cell-depleted T cells, or PBMCs.

For recovered donors of Cohort 3, there were two negative PCRs, clearance, or symptom resolution. In the authors' workflow: How many nucleated cells were present was estimated from reference gene primer amplification. The method was immunoSEQ multiplex PCR; TCRdb's version includes in-frame clones alone and lacks a portion of them. V and J calls and clone size are those listed in that table; D and trimming were worked out from the DNA. The data contain 200,000 to 250,000 clones, about 83% of them singletons. This TCR was recovered from a woman aged 45 to 65 who had recovered from COVID-19. The sequenced material came from PBMCs or T cells enriched from blood (not recorded which).

CDR3: CASSLGVDQPQHF. For the CDR3, the DNA is TGCGCCAGCAGCCTAGGGGTGGACCAGCCCCAGCATTTT. The J gene is TRBJ1-5, the V gene TRBV5-1, with D perhaps matching TRBD1 (5 bases). CDR1 is SGHRS, CDR2 YFSETQ, per germline. The germline V and J ends were trimmed by 4 bases and 7 bases, with 12 bases remaining between them. This CDR3 has 13 amino acids.